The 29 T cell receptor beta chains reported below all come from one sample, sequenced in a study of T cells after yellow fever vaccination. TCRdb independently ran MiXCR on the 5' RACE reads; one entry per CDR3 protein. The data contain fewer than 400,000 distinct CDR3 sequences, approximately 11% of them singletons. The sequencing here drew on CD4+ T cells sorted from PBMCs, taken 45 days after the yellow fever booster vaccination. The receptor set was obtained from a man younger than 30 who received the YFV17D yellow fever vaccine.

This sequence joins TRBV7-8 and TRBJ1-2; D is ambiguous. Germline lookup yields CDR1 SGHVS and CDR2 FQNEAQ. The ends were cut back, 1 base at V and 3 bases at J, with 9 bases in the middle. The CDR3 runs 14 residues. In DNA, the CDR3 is TGTGCCAGCAGCTTAGTCGCCAGAGACTATGGCTACACCTTC. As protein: CASSLVARDYGYTF.

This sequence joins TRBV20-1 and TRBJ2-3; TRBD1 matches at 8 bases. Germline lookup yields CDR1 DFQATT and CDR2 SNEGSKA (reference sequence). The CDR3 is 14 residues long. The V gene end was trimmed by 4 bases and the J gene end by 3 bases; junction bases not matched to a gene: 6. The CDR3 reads CSAKWTGRTDTQYF. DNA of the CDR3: TGCAGTGCTAAATGGACAGGGAGGACAGATACGCAGTATTTT.

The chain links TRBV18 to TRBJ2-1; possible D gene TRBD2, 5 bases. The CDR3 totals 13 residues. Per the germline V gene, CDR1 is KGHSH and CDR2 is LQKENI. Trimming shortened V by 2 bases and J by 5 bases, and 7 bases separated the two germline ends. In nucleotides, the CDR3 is TGTGCCAGCTCACCAGACGGGAACAATGAGCAGTTCTTC. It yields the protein CASSPDGNNEQFF.

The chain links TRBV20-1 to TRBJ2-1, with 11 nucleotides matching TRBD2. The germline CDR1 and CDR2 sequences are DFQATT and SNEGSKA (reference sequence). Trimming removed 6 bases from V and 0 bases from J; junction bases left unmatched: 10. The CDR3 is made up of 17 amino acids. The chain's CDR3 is CSAERLAGGSSYNEQFF. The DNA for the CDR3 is TGCAGTGCGGAGAGGCTAGCGGGGGGAAGCTCCTACAATGAGCAGTTCTTC.

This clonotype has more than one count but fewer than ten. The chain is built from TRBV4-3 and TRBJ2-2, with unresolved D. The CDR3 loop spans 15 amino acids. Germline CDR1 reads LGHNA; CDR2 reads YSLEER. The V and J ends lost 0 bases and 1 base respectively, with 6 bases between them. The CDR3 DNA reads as TGCGCCAGCAGCCAAGAAGTTTGGAACACCGGGGAGCTGTTTTTT. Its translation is CASSQEVWNTGELFF.

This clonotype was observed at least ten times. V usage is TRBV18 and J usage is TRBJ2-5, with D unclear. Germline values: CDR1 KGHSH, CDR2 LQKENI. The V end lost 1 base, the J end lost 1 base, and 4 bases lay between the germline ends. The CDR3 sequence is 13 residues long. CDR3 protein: CASSPRSQETQYF. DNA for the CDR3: TGTGCCAGCTCACCACGTTCCCAAGAGACCCAGTACTTC.

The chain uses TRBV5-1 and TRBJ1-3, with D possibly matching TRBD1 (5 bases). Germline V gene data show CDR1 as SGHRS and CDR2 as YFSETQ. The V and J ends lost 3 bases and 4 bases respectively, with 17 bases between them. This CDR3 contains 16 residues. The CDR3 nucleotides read TGCGCCAGCAGCTCAGGAGGGCACAGGCAAGGAAACACCATATATTTT. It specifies CASSSGGHRQGNTIYF.

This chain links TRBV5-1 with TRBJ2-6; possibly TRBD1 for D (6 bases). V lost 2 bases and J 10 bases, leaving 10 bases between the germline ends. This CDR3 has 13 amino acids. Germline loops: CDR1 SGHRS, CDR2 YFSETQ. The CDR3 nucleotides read TGCGCCAGCAGCTTACAGGGCTCGAACGTCCTGACTTTC. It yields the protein CASSLQGSNVLTF.

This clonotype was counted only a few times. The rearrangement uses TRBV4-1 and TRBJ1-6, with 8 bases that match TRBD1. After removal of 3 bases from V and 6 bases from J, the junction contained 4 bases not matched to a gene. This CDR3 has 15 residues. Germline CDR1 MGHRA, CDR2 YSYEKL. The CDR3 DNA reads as TGCGCCAGCAGCCATCCCGACAGGGGTAATTCACCCCTCCACTTT. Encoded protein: CASSHPDRGNSPLHF.

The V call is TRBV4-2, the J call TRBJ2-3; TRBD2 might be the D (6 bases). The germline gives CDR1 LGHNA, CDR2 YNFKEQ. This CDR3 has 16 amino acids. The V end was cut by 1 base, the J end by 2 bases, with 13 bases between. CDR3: CASSQAGSGATDTQYF. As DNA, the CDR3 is TGTGCCAGCAGCCAAGCTGGTAGCGGTGCCACAGATACGCAGTATTTT.

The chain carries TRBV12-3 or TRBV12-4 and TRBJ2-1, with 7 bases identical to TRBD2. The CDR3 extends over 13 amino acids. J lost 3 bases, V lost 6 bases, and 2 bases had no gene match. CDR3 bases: TGTGCCAGCAGCCAGCGGGGCTACAATGAGCAGTTCTTC. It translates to CASSQRGYNEQFF.

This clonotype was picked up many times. The DNA for the CDR3 is TGCAGTGCTAGGCTAGCGGCGGACTCCTACAATGAGCAGTTCTTC. Protein product: CSARLAADSYNEQFF. The V gene is TRBV20-1, the J gene TRBJ2-1; 7 nucleotides line up with TRBD2. The CDR3 length is 15 residues. CDR1 and CDR2 from the germline V gene are DFQATT and SNEGSKA (reference sequence). The ends lost 3 bases at V and 0 bases at J; junction bases unmatched: 5.

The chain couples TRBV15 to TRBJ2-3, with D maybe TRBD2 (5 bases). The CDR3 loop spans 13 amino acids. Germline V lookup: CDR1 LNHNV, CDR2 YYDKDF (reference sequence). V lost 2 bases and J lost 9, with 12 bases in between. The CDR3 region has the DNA TGTGCCACCAGCAGACCTGACCCGGGGACGCAGTATTTT. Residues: CATSRPDPGTQYF. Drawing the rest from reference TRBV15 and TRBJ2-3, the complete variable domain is DAMVIQNPRYQVTQFGKPVTLSCSQTLNHNVMYWYQQKSSQAPKLLFHYYDKDFNNEADTPDNFQSRRPNTSFCFLDIRSPGLGDTAMYLCATSRPDPGTQYFGPGTRLTVL.

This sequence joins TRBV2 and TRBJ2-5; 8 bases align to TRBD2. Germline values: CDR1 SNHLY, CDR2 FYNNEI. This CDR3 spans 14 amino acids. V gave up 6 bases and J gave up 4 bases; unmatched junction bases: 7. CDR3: CASRFGGAPETQYF. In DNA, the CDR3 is TGTGCCAGCAGGTTCGGGGGGGCTCCAGAGACCCAGTACTTC.

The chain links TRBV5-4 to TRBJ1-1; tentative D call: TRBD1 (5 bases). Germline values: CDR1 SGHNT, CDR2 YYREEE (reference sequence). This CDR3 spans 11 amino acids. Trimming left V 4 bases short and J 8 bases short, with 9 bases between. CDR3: CASSTRDEAFF. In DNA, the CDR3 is TGTGCCAGCAGCACCCGGGACGAAGCTTTCTTT.

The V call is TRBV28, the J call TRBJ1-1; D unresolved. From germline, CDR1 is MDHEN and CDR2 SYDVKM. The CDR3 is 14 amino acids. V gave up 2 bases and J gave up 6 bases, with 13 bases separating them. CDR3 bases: TGTGCCAGCAGTTTAAAGTTAGGCGACTCTGAAGCTTTCTTT. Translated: CASSLKLGDSEAFF.

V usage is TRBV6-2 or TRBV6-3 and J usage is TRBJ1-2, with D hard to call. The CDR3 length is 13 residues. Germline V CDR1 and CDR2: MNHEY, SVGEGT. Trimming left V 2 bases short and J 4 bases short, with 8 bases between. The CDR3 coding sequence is TGTGCCAGCAGTTACGGTGAGGTCTATGGCTACACCTTC. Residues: CASSYGEVYGYTF.

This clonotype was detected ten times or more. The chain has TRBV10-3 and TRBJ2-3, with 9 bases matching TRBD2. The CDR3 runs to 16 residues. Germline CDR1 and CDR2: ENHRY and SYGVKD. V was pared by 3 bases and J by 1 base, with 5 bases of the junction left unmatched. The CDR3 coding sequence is TGTGCCATCAGTGAAATGGCTAGCGGGGGCACAGATACGCAGTATTTT. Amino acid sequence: CAISEMASGGTDTQYF.

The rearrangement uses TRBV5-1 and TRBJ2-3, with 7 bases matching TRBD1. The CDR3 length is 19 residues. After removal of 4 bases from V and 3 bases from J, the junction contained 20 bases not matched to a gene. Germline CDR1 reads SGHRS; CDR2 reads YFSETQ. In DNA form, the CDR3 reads TGCGCCAGCAGCCAGTACAGGGGACCAGCGTGGGGGTATACAGATACGCAGTATTTT. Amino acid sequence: CASSQYRGPAWGYTDTQYF.

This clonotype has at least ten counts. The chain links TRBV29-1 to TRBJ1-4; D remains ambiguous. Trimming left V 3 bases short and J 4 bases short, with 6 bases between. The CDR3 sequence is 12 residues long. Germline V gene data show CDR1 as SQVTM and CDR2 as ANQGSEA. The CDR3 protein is CSVERVNEKLFF. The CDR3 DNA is TGCAGCGTTGAGAGGGTTAATGAAAAACTGTTTTTT.

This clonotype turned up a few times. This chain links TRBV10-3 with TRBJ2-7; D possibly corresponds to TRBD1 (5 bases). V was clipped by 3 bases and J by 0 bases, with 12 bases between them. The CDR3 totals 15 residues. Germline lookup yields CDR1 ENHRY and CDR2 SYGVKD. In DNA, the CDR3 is TGTGCCATCAGTGATAGGACAAAGAGCTCCTACGAGCAGTACGTC. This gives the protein CAISDRTKSSYEQYV.

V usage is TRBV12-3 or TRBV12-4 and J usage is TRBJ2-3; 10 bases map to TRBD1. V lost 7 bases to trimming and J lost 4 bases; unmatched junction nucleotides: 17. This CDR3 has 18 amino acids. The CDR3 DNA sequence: TGTGCCAGCACCCACGACCTCCGGGACAGGGGTTTCGCAGATACGCAGTATTTT. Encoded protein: CASTHDLRDRGFADTQYF.

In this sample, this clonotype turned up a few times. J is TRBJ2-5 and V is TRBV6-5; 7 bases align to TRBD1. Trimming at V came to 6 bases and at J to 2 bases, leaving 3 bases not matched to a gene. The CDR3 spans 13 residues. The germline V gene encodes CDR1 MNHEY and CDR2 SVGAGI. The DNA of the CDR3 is TGTGCCAGCAGATCGACAGGGCAAGAGACCCAGTACTTC. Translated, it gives CASRSTGQETQYF.

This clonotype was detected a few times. The CDR3: CASSIGRGQAFF. The CDR3, as DNA: TGTGCCAGCAGCATTGGCCGGGGGCAAGCTTTCTTT. The chain recombines TRBV7-3 with TRBJ1-1; possibly TRBD1 for D (6 bases). This CDR3 is 12 amino acids long. The germline V and J ends were trimmed by 5 bases and 9 bases, with 13 bases remaining between them. Germline loops: CDR1 SGHTA, CDR2 FQGTGA.

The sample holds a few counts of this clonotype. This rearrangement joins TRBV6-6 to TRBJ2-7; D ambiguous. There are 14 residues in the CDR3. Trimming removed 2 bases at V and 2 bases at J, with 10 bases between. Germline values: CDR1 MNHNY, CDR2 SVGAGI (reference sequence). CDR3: CASSYGPPTYEQYF. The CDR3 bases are TGTGCCAGCAGTTACGGGCCCCCTACCTACGAGCAGTACTTC.

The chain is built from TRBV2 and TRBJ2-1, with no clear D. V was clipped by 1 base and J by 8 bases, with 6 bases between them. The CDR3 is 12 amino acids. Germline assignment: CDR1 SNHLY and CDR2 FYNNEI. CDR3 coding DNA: TGTGCCAGCAGTGAAGTAAATCATGAGCAGTTCTTC. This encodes CASSEVNHEQFF.

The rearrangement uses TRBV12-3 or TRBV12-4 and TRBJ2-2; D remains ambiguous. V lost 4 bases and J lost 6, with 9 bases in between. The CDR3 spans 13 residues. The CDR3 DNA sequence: TGTGCCAGCAGTTGGCAGATGGCCGGGGAGCTGTTTTTT. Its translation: CASSWQMAGELFF.

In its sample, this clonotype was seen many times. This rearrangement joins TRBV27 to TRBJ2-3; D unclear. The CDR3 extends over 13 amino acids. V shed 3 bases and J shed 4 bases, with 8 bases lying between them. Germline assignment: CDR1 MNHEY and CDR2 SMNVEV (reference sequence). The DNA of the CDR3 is TGTGCCAGCAGTTTGTCTTGGGCAGATACGCAGTATTTT. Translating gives CASSLSWADTQYF.

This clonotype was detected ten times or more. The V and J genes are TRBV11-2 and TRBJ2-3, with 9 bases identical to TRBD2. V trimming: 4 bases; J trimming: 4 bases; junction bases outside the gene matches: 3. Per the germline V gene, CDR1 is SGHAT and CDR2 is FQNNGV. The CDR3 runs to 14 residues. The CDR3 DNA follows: TGTGCCAGCAGCTCGACTAGCGGTTCAGATACGCAGTATTTT. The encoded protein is CASSSTSGSDTQYF. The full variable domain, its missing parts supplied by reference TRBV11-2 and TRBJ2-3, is EAGVAQSPRYKIIEKRQSVAFWCNPISGHATLYWYQQILGQGPKLLIQFQNNGVVDDSQLPKDRFSAERLKGVDSTLKIQPAKLEDSAVYLCASSSTSGSDTQYFGPGTRLTVL.